Listed here are 27 T cell receptor beta chains from one sample, sequenced in a study of blood T cells in healthy people across ages. A second PCR, run for roughly 7 to 12 cycles, used a sample-barcoded 5' primer plus a J-beta primer mix. TCRdb redid the calling of the 5' RACE reads with MiXCR, one entry per CDR3 protein. Of about 1 million distinct CDR3 sequences in the sample, less than 50% were seen once. Material for sequencing was blood. Receptors were obtained from a woman in her sixties or seventies in good health.

The V and J genes are TRBV10-3 and TRBJ2-7, with TRBD2 matching over 7 bases. Germline CDR1 reads ENHRY; CDR2 reads SYGVKD. The CDR3 is 15 residues long. Germline trimming cut 6 bases from V and 3 bases from J; bases unmatched to any gene: 11. In DNA, the CDR3 is TGTGCCATCAGACCCTCTAGCGGAGGTAGCTACGAGCAGTACTTC. Translated, it gives CAIRPSSGGSYEQYF.

The chain combines TRBV7-6 with TRBJ2-5, with 13 bases identical to TRBD2. The CDR3 runs to 19 residues. CDR1 SGHVS and CDR2 FNYEAQ come from the germline V gene. With 1 base clipped from V and 4 bases from J, the junction kept 12 bases outside the gene matches. In DNA form, the CDR3 reads TGTGCCAGCAGCTTAGGTGGACTAGCGGGAGAGGGTGGGAGAGAGACCCAGTACTTC. Its protein product is CASSLGGLAGEGGRETQYF.

In its sample, this clonotype was seen a few times. The chain has TRBV14 and TRBJ2-7, with TRBD2 identical over 8 bases. The CDR3 runs to 16 residues. The V and J ends lost 10 bases and 4 bases, in that order; junction bases with no gene match: 18. Germline CDR1 SGHDN, CDR2 FVKESK. CDR3 in DNA: TGTGCCACGGCCCCCTATAGCGGGATAGGGTCGTACGAGCAGTACTTC. Its translation: CATAPYSGIGSYEQYF. The whole variable domain, filled in from reference TRBV14 and TRBJ2-7, reads EAGVTQFPSHSVIEKGQTVTLRCDPISGHDNLYWYRRVMGKEIKFLLHFVKESKQDESGMPNNRFLAERTGGTYSTLKVQPAELEDSGVYFCATAPYSGIGSYEQYFGPGTRLTVT.

V gene TRBV6-5 combines with J gene TRBJ2-1; D is unclear. The CDR3 totals 13 residues. V was pared by 5 bases and J by 2 bases, with 7 bases between. Germline V gene lookup returns CDR1 MNHEY and CDR2 SVGAGI. CDR3: CASSDATYNEQFF. The CDR3 region has the DNA TGTGCCAGCAGTGATGCTACCTACAATGAGCAGTTCTTC.

CDR3 nucleotide sequence: TGCGCCAGCGAGATCGGGAGGACTAGCGGGAGATCCGGGGAGCTGTTTTTT. It specifies CASEIGRTSGRSGELFF. The chain is built from TRBV4-1 and TRBJ2-2; 13 bases align to TRBD2. CDR3 length: 17 residues. Looked up from germline, CDR1 is MGHRA and CDR2 is YSYEKL. The ends lost 8 bases at V and 6 bases at J; junction bases unmatched: 12.

V usage is TRBV5-1 and J usage is TRBJ2-3; maybe TRBD2 (6 bases). Germline lookup yields CDR1 SGHRS and CDR2 YFSETQ. Trimming removed 3 bases at V and 0 bases at J, with 8 bases between. The CDR3 has 14 amino acids. CDR3 residues: CASSWDCSTDTQYF. The CDR3 nucleotides are TGCGCCAGCAGCTGGGACTGCAGCACAGATACGCAGTATTTT.

This clonotype was detected only once. The chain couples TRBV9 to TRBJ2-3; maybe TRBD2 (6 bases). Trimming removed 4 bases from V and 3 bases from J, with 15 bases in between. Germline V gene lookup returns CDR1 SGDLS and CDR2 YYNGEE. The CDR3 length is 15 residues. The DNA of the CDR3 is TGTGCCAGCAGCTTAACGACTAGTAAGACAGATACGCAGTATTTT. It yields the protein CASSLTTSKTDTQYF. Full variable domain (remainder filled in from reference TRBV9 and TRBJ2-3): DSGVTQTPKHLITATGQRVTLRCSPRSGDLSVYWYQQSLDQGLQFLIQYYNGEERAKGNILERFSAQQFPDLHSELNLSSLELGDSALYFCASSLTTSKTDTQYFGPGTRLTVL.

The chain has TRBV10-3 and TRBJ1-1; D unresolved. Germline loops: CDR1 ENHRY, CDR2 SYGVKD. There are 13 residues in the CDR3. Trimming left V 3 bases short and J 0 bases short, with 5 bases between. The CDR3 here is CAISDGMNTEAFF. The CDR3, as DNA: TGTGCCATCAGTGACGGGATGAACACTGAAGCTTTCTTT.

The chain couples TRBV10-3 to TRBJ2-7, with D possibly being TRBD1 or TRBD2 (6 bases each). The germline V and J ends were trimmed by 6 bases and 6 bases, with 12 bases remaining between them. The CDR3 consists of 12 residues. Germline loops: CDR1 ENHRY, CDR2 SYGVKD. The CDR3 loop reads CAIRGGHSEQYF. CDR3 nucleotides: TGTGCCATCAGGGGGGGCCACTCCGAGCAGTACTTC.

The chain combines TRBV5-6 with TRBJ1-2; a weak D match, TRBD1 (5 bases). The V gene lost 0 bases and the J gene lost 4 bases, with 10 bases spanning the gap. Per germline, CDR1 SGHDT and CDR2 YYEEEE. CDR3 length: 14 amino acids. The CDR3 is CASSLEGTAYGYTF. The CDR3 nucleotides are TGTGCCAGCAGCTTGGAAGGGACGGCCTATGGCTACACCTTC.

This rearrangement joins TRBV7-9 to TRBJ2-1; no firm D call. The CDR3 is 14 residues long. Germline loops: CDR1 SEHNR, CDR2 FQNEAQ (reference sequence). V shed 4 bases and J shed 11 bases, with 18 bases lying between them. CDR3 region: CASSSPSRFDQQFF. The CDR3 nucleotides are TGTGCCAGCAGCTCTCCTTCTAGATTCGACCAGCAGTTCTTC. Variable domain in full (rest from reference TRBV7-9 and TRBJ2-1): DTGVSQNPRHKITKRGQNVTFRCDPISEHNRLYWYRQTLGQGPEFLTYFQNEAQLEKSRLLSDRFSAERPKGSFSTLEIQRTEQGDSAMYLCASSSPSRFDQQFFGPGTRLTVL.

The chain recombines TRBV27 with TRBJ2-7; D remains ambiguous. V was cut by 11 bases and J by 1 base, with 15 bases left in between. The germline V gene encodes CDR1 MNHEY and CDR2 SMNVEV (reference sequence). The CDR3 totals 13 residues. In DNA, the CDR3 is TGTGCCGGCAATATGGCAGGTTCCTACGAGCAGTACTTC. Translation gives CAGNMAGSYEQYF.

This rearrangement joins TRBV7-9 to TRBJ2-3, with 7 bases identical to TRBD2. From germline, CDR1 is SEHNR and CDR2 FQNEAQ (reference sequence). This CDR3 spans 15 amino acids. V shed 1 base, J shed 7 bases, and the junction held 8 bases outside the gene matches. The chain's CDR3 is CASSLGLAVSNTQYF. In nucleotides, the CDR3 is TGTGCCAGCAGCTTAGGGCTAGCGGTCAGCAATACGCAGTATTTT.

In its sample, this clonotype was seen many times. The chain carries TRBV7-2 and TRBJ1-5, with D hard to call. The length of the CDR3 is 13 residues. Germline CDR1 SGHTA, CDR2 FQGNSA. V gave up 5 bases and J gave up 6 bases, with 11 bases separating them. The CDR3 is CASSPSPVQPQHF. For the CDR3, the DNA is TGTGCCAGCAGCCCTTCACCAGTTCAGCCCCAGCATTTT. Drawing the rest from reference TRBV7-2 and TRBJ1-5, the complete variable domain is GAGVSQSPSNKVTEKGKDVELRCDPISGHTALYWYRQSLGQGLEFLIYFQGNSAPDKSGLPSDRFSAERTGGSVSTLTIQRTQQEDSAVYLCASSPSPVQPQHFGDGTRLSIL.

CDR3 residues: CAISEMENTGELFF. The CDR3 region has the DNA TGTGCCATCAGTGAGATGGAGAACACCGGGGAGCTGTTTTTT. The genes are TRBV10-3 and TRBJ2-2; D is unresolved. The CDR3 has 14 residues. Germline V CDR1 and CDR2: ENHRY, SYGVKD. V was shortened by 2 bases and J by 1 base, with 5 bases between the two germline ends.

There are a few counts of this clonotype. J is TRBJ2-3 and V is TRBV15, with no clear D. With 0 bases removed from V and 3 bases from J, the gap between germline ends came to 4 bases. The CDR3 totals 13 residues. Germline CDR1 LNHNV, CDR2 YYDKDF (reference sequence). Written as DNA, the CDR3 is TGTGCCACCAGCAGAGAGTTGACAGATACGCAGTATTTT. This sequence encodes CATSRELTDTQYF.

The rearrangement joins TRBV20-1 to TRBJ1-1, with unresolved D. CDR1 is DFQATT, CDR2 SNEGSKA, per germline (reference sequence). V gave up 5 bases and J gave up 0 bases, with 22 bases separating them. The CDR3 runs 17 residues. The CDR3 is CSARPTFWGGLNTEAFF. As DNA, the CDR3 is TGCAGTGCTCGACCAACTTTCTGGGGAGGTCTGAACACTGAAGCTTTCTTT.

The chain joins TRBV18 to TRBJ2-7; 7 bases are a match to TRBD2. The J call is doubtful: the DNA matches TRBJ2-5 better. Germline V lookup: CDR1 KGHSH, CDR2 LQKENI. This CDR3 spans 14 amino acids. The CDR3 spells CASSPTTSRETQYF. DNA of the CDR3: TGTGCCAGCTCACCAACGACTAGCAGGGAGACCCAGTACTTC.

V is TRBV29-1 and J is TRBJ2-1; tentatively, D is TRBD2 (7 bases). The germline gives CDR1 SQVTM, CDR2 ANQGSEA. The CDR3 runs 14 residues. Trimming pared 6 bases from V and 3 bases from J, leaving 15 bases between. CDR3 sequence (DNA): TGCAGCGTAAAGGGGGAGGGGAACTACAATGAGCAGTTCTTC. Protein: CSVKGEGNYNEQFF.

There are a few counts of this clonotype. The rearrangement uses TRBV7-9 and TRBJ2-7, with D possibly being TRBD1 (6 bases). V was clipped by 6 bases and J by 6 bases, with 12 bases between them. Germline V gene lookup returns CDR1 SEHNR and CDR2 FQNEAQ (reference sequence). The CDR3 covers 12 residues. The CDR3 DNA is TGTGCCAGCAGTGCCACAGGGCGCGAGCAGTACTTC. It specifies CASSATGREQYF. Full variable domain (rest looked up from reference TRBV7-9 and TRBJ2-7): DTGVSQNPRHKITKRGQNVTFRCDPISEHNRLYWYRQTLGQGPEFLTYFQNEAQLEKSRLLSDRFSAERPKGSFSTLEIQRTEQGDSAMYLCASSATGREQYFGPGTRLTVT.

This clonotype was picked up a small number of times. The rearrangement uses TRBV27 and TRBJ2-5; TRBD2 is a possible D gene (6 bases). Gene TRBJ2-7 matches the end of the DNA better, so the J call may be wrong. From germline, CDR1 is MNHEY and CDR2 SMNVEV (reference sequence). The length of the CDR3 is 16 residues. The CDR3 loop reads CASSTPGTPRGDEQYF. The CDR3 region has the DNA TGTGCCAGCAGTACTCCCGGGACTCCCCGAGGCGACGAGCAGTACTTC.

This clonotype appeared a single time. The CDR3 nucleotides read TGTGCTAGTGGTTTCGGACTAGCGGTAAACAATGAGCAGTACTTC. Its protein is CASGFGLAVNNEQYF. This rearrangement joins TRBV12-5 to TRBJ2-5; TRBD2 matches 10 bases. V shed 3 bases, J shed 11 bases, and the junction held 12 bases outside the gene matches. The germline CDR1 and CDR2 sequences are LGHNT and FRNRAP. This CDR3 is 15 amino acids long.

This clonotype was observed a few times. For the CDR3, the DNA is TGCGCCAGCAGCCAAGATGCTAGCGGCCTATACAATGAGCAGTTCTTC. It translates to CASSQDASGLYNEQFF. The chain joins TRBV4-1 to TRBJ2-1, with 7 positions matching TRBD2. The CDR3 has 16 amino acids. Trimming cost V 0 bases and J 4 bases; bases outside gene matches: 6. Germline CDR1 MGHRA, CDR2 YSYEKL.

The chain has TRBV27 and TRBJ2-5; D uncertain. V was shortened by 6 bases and J by 2 bases, with 16 bases between the two germline ends. Germline V lookup: CDR1 MNHEY, CDR2 SMNVEV (reference sequence). The CDR3 consists of 15 residues. The CDR3 reads CASSLLATIQETQYF. In DNA, the CDR3 is TGTGCCAGCAGCCTCCTTGCGACAATTCAAGAGACCCAGTACTTC.

Notes on this clonotype: At one boundary the junction diverges from the germline segment, which might be a read error. CDR3 residues: CASSGGGSYAQYF. CDR3 nucleotides: TGTGCCAGCAGTGGCGGGGGGTCCTACGCGCAGTACTTC. This chain links TRBV27 with TRBJ2-7; 8 bases match TRBD2. The CDR3 covers 13 residues. Germline V gene sequence: CDR1 MNHEY, CDR2 SMNVEV (reference sequence).

This clonotype was seen a handful of times. V gene TRBV12-5 combines with J gene TRBJ2-7, with D maybe TRBD1 (6 bases). This CDR3 is 17 amino acids long. V was trimmed by 2 bases and J by 0 bases, leaving 17 bases between them. In germline, CDR1 is LGHNT, CDR2 FRNRAP. Written as DNA, the CDR3 is TGTGCTAGTGGTTTGCACAGGGATATGATCTTCTCCTACGAGCAGTACTTC. It specifies CASGLHRDMIFSYEQYF.

The chain employs TRBV20-1 and TRBJ2-3, with 10 bases matching TRBD2. Trimming at V came to 5 bases and at J to 2 bases, leaving 4 bases not matched to a gene. Germline lookup yields CDR1 DFQATT and CDR2 SNEGSKA (reference sequence). The CDR3 sequence is 14 residues long. As DNA, the CDR3 is TGCAGTGCTGAAAGCGGGGGGGTCACAGATACGCAGTATTTT. It specifies CSAESGGVTDTQYF.